The clone carrying this T cell receptor (beta chain) was recorded a few times. Antigen: not known. The sample originates from a study of T cell repertoires in cytomegalovirus infection. Study-wide context: Newly reported HLA-C-restricted and thoroughly characterized HLA-B-restricted CMV epitopes were employed. Indications came from public TCR beta signatures; they pointed to CMV infection and to a matching HLA type. Study-level results: In two of eight donors, the top clonotype was HLA-C-restricted CMV-specific. CMV carriers with the relevant HLA were identified by cumulative public TCR beta family frequency.

TCRdb fed the reads into MiXCR, producing one record per CDR3 protein. The sample contains roughly 730,000 distinct CDR3 sequences, 30% to 40% of which appear only once. Germline CDR1 and CDR2: SGHTA and FQGNSA. Deletions cut 4 bases from V and 7 bases from J, with 14 bases between. This CDR3 is built from 14 residues. The sequence derives from a human donor in good health (CMV status not recorded). Some clones in this sample may be carry-over from other donors' samples. The chain links TRBV7-2 to TRBJ2-4, with D perhaps matching TRBD2 (6 bases). Here the sequenced sample was cultured PBMCs, taken from culture after CMV antigen stimulation. The CDR3 sequence is CASSSSSGVNIQYF. The CDR3 nucleotides are TGTGCCAGCAGCTCTTCGTCGGGGGTTAACATTCAGTACTTC.